The 4 T cell receptor beta chains given below trace back to one sample, sequenced in a study of cytomegalovirus exposure and HLA in healthy donors. Researchers ran the PCR with 60 Vbeta and 13 Jbeta primers. Assay: immunoSEQ multiplex PCR; the TCRdb copy retains only in-frame clones and omits some. The sample includes 85,000 to 100,000 clones, 60% to 80% of them seen just once. Sequencing was done on a sample of PBMCs. The receptors stem from a man in his 60s in good health and CMV-seronegative.

This chain uses TRBV11-2 with TRBJ2-5; 12 nucleotides align to TRBD2. The length of the CDR3 is 17 residues. V lost 1 base and J lost 1; bases outside the gene matches: 4. Germline CDR1 reads SGHAT; CDR2 reads FQNNGV. CDR3 sequence reads: CASSLGASGGAQETQYF. DNA of the CDR3: TGTGCCAGCAGCTTAGGTGCTAGCGGGGGGGCCCAAGAGACCCAGTACTTC.

A few counts support this clone. V is TRBV5-1 and J is TRBJ2-2; TRBD1 is a possible D gene (5 bases). This CDR3 comprises 14 residues. The V gene lost 6 bases and the J gene lost 5 bases, with 14 bases spanning the gap. CDR1 and CDR2 (germline): SGHRS, YFSETQ. CDR3 in amino acids: CASMGRDLTGELFF. The CDR3 nucleotides are TGCGCCAGCATGGGCAGGGATCTTACCGGGGAGCTGTTTTTT.

CDR3 bases: TGTGCCAGCAGCGTAGCAGGGACAGGTCTTTACGAGCAGTACTTC. This encodes CASSVAGTGLYEQYF. V is TRBV9 and J is TRBJ2-7; TRBD1 agrees at 8 bases. This CDR3 spans 15 amino acids. Per the germline V gene, CDR1 is SGDLS and CDR2 is YYNGEE. V dropped 0 bases and J dropped 4; count of bases not matched to a gene: 6.

Only one count was recorded for this clone. This chain links TRBV9 with TRBJ2-1; the match to TRBD2 covers 10 bases. Germline V gene data show CDR1 as SGDLS and CDR2 as YYNGEE. Trimming cost V 4 bases and J 3 bases; bases outside gene matches: 4. The CDR3 is made up of 15 amino acids. The CDR3: CASSRTSGDYNEQFF. DNA for the CDR3: TGTGCCAGCAGCCGAACTAGCGGGGACTACAATGAGCAGTTCTTC.